This entry lists 29 T cell receptor beta chains sequenced from one sample in a study of technical replicates of blood from a handful of donors. This table comes from immunoSEQ multiplex PCR, and its TCRdb copy is limited to in-frame clones, with some not included. This table has some 83,000 clones, approximately 92% appearing once. What was sequenced was T cells isolated from PBMCs. The receptors stem from a human donor in good health.

The chain employs TRBV28 and TRBJ1-3; TRBD1 is a possible D gene (5 bases). Germline V CDR1 and CDR2: MDHEN, SYDVKM. The CDR3 is 16 residues long. V lost 3 bases, J lost 1 base, and 13 bases lay in between. CDR3 loop: CASSFKGSKSGNTIYF. In DNA form, the CDR3 reads TGTGCCAGCAGTTTCAAGGGGTCCAAATCTGGAAACACCATATATTTT.

This sequence joins TRBV28 and TRBJ2-5, with 9 bases that match TRBD1. The CDR3 contains 15 residues. The J segment lost 6 bases and the V segment lost 5 bases, leaving 10 bases of the junction unmatched. Per the germline V gene, CDR1 is MDHEN and CDR2 is SYDVKM. In nucleotides, the CDR3 is TGTGCCAGCAGTGGCCCGACAGGGGGTACAAAGACCCAGTACTTC. It encodes CASSGPTGGTKTQYF.

In its sample, this clone was seen once. The chain employs TRBV11-2 and TRBJ2-5; D remains ambiguous. The V gene lost 5 bases and the J gene lost 7 bases, with 8 bases spanning the gap. The CDR3 is 11 amino acids. Germline-derived CDR1 and CDR2 are SGHAT and FQNNGV. This chain's CDR3 is CASSPGGTQYF. DNA for the CDR3: TGTGCCAGCAGCCCCGGTGGGACCCAGTACTTC. Full variable domain (outside the CDR3, taken from reference TRBV11-2 and TRBJ2-5): EAGVAQSPRYKIIEKRQSVAFWCNPISGHATLYWYQQILGQGPKLLIQFQNNGVVDDSQLPKDRFSAERLKGVDSTLKIQPAKLEDSAVYLCASSPGGTQYFGPGTRLLVL.

The chain recombines TRBV7-2 with TRBJ2-3; 11 nucleotides align to TRBD2. The V segment lost 1 base and the J segment 10 bases; nucleotides outside the gene matches: 7. Germline CDR1 SGHTA, CDR2 FQGNSA. The CDR3 contains 15 residues. Here the CDR3 reads CASSLGLAGGDPQYF. CDR3 coding DNA: TGTGCCAGCAGCTTAGGGCTAGCGGGAGGCGACCCGCAGTATTTT.

The chain joins TRBV6-5 to TRBJ1-1; D possibly corresponds to TRBD1 (6 bases). This CDR3 region has 14 residues. Germline values: CDR1 MNHEY, CDR2 SVGAGI. Trimming shortened V by 6 bases and J by 9 bases, and 20 bases separated the two germline ends. CDR3 protein: CASSPGGQRLKAFF. The CDR3, as DNA: TGTGCCAGCAGCCCAGGAGGACAGAGGCTCAAAGCTTTCTTT.

This sequence joins TRBV18 and TRBJ2-1; TRBD2 matches at 10 bases. This CDR3 has 16 amino acids. The germline V gene encodes CDR1 KGHSH and CDR2 LQKENI. The ends lost 6 bases at V and 6 bases at J; junction bases unmatched: 11. The chain's CDR3 is CASSLRSGLASNEQFF. DNA of the CDR3: TGTGCCAGCTCCCTACGGTCGGGACTAGCGTCCAATGAGCAGTTCTTC.

For this clone: At one end, the junction sequence differs from germline, possibly due to a read error. This sequence joins TRBV7-7 and TRBJ2-7, with D possibly being TRBD2 (5 bases). This CDR3 spans 19 amino acids. CDR1 is SSHAT and CDR2 is FNYEAQ in the germline V gene (reference sequence). CDR3 sequence (DNA): TGTGCTAGCAGCACACGGAGGACTCGGGCGGGCGAGAAAGTTTACGAGCAGTACTTC. Residues: CASSTRRTRAGEKVYEQYF. The full variable domain, rest sourced from reference TRBV7-7 and TRBJ2-7, is GAGVSQSPRYKVTKRGQDVTLRCDPISSHATLYWYQQALGQGPEFLTYFNYEAQPDKSGLPSDRFSAERPEGSISTLTIQRTEQRDSAMYRCASSTRRTRAGEKVYEQYFGPGTRLTVT.

The chain combines TRBV27 with TRBJ2-7, with 9 bases lining up with TRBD2. This CDR3 region has 15 residues. Germline V gene data show CDR1 as MNHEY and CDR2 as SMNVEV (reference sequence). V lost 3 bases to trimming and J lost 3 bases; unmatched junction nucleotides: 6. CDR3 loop: CASSFRSGGNYEQYF. CDR3 nucleotides: TGTGCCAGCAGTTTTAGGAGCGGGGGGAACTACGAGCAGTACTTC.

V and J are TRBV7-6 and TRBJ2-2, with D uncertain. Germline lookup yields CDR1 SGHVS and CDR2 FNYEAQ. The V end lost 2 bases, the J end lost 4 bases, and 11 bases lay between the germline ends. The CDR3 spans 15 residues. CDR3: CASSLRQAVTGELFF. CDR3 nucleotides: TGTGCCAGCAGCTTAAGGCAGGCCGTCACCGGGGAGCTGTTTTTT. Complete variable domain (other parts from reference TRBV7-6 and TRBJ2-2): GAGVSQSPRYKVTKRGQDVALRCDPISGHVSLYWYRQALGQGPEFLTYFNYEAQQDKSGLPNDRFSAERPEGSISTLTIQRTEQRDSAMYRCASSLRQAVTGELFFGEGSRLTVL.

The chain uses TRBV5-6 and TRBJ1-1; a possible D gene is TRBD1 (5 bases). Trimming shortened V by 1 base and J by 2 bases, and 12 bases separated the two germline ends. The CDR3 has 15 amino acids. Germline V gene lookup returns CDR1 SGHDT and CDR2 YYEEEE. The CDR3 reads CASSLTGRYNTEAFF. Written as DNA, the CDR3 is TGTGCCAGCAGCTTGACAGGCCGGTATAACACTGAAGCTTTCTTT.

This chain joins TRBV6-1 and TRBJ1-5; the D is unclear. Germline V CDR1 and CDR2: MNHNS, SASEGT. Trimming took off 2 bases at V and 4 bases at J, with 6 bases between the two ends. CDR3 size: 13 residues. In DNA form, the CDR3 reads TGTGCCAGCAGTGAACAGTATAATCAGCCCCAGCATTTT. Protein sequence: CASSEQYNQPQHF.

This chain's CDR3 is CASRSTGVTEAFF. The CDR3 DNA is TGTGCCAGCAGGTCAACGGGAGTCACTGAAGCTTTCTTT. This rearrangement joins TRBV2 to TRBJ1-1, with D unclear. The CDR3 contains 13 residues. The germline V gene has CDR1 SNHLY and CDR2 FYNNEI. The ends were cut back, 6 bases at V and 4 bases at J, with 12 bases in the middle.

The chain employs TRBV20-1 and TRBJ2-7, with TRBD1 identical over 7 bases. V shed 5 bases, J shed 6 bases, and the junction held 4 bases outside the gene matches. From germline, CDR1 is DFQATT and CDR2 SNEGSKA (reference sequence). CDR3 length equals 11 residues. This chain's CDR3 is CSAGTVVEQYF. CDR3 DNA: TGCAGTGCTGGGACAGTTGTCGAGCAGTACTTC.

In its sample, this clone was seen a few times. The V and J genes are TRBV19 and TRBJ1-1; the D is unclear. Per germline, CDR1 LNHDA and CDR2 SQIVND (reference sequence). Trimming shortened V by 3 bases and J by 4 bases, and 9 bases separated the two germline ends. The CDR3 sequence is 13 residues long. CDR3 DNA: TGTGCCAGTAGTATTAATTCCGGCACTGAAGCTTTCTTT. It yields the protein CASSINSGTEAFF.

This clone turned up a few times. The V call is TRBV27, the J call TRBJ1-1, with TRBD1 matching over 7 bases. Germline V gene lookup returns CDR1 MNHEY and CDR2 SMNVEV (reference sequence). The CDR3 covers 15 residues. With V trimmed by 3 bases and J by 5 bases, 9 bases remained unmatched. CDR3 DNA: TGTGCCAGCAGTTTCATCGGACAGGCACGGACTGAAGCTTTCTTT. Its protein is CASSFIGQARTEAFF.

The chain uses TRBV14 and TRBJ2-5; weak D call: TRBD1 (5 bases). CDR1 is SGHDN and CDR2 is FVKESK in the germline V gene. V lost 1 base to trimming and J lost 4 bases, with 10 bases between them. There are 14 residues in the CDR3. CDR3 sequence (DNA): TGTGCCAGCAGCCAAGCCGGCAGGGCAGAGACCCAGTACTTC. Translation gives CASSQAGRAETQYF. Looking up the rest from reference TRBV14 and TRBJ2-5 gives the full variable domain: EAGVTQFPSHSVIEKGQTVTLRCDPISGHDNLYWYRRVMGKEIKFLLHFVKESKQDESGMPNNRFLAERTGGTYSTLKVQPAELEDSGVYFCASSQAGRAETQYFGPGTRLLVL.

The chain links TRBV11-3 to TRBJ2-3; D might be TRBD2 (6 bases). V dropped 1 base and J dropped 5 bases, with 19 bases sitting between them. Germline CDR1 and CDR2: SGHNT and YENEEA. This CDR3 has 17 amino acids. CDR3 coding DNA: TGTGCCAGCAGCTTAGGAACCGGGACCTCGCGGGGAGATACGCAGTATTTT. Amino acids: CASSLGTGTSRGDTQYF.

CDR3 nucleotide sequence: TGTGCCAGCAGCGCGTACAGGGGGCAGGGCAATGAGCAGTTCTTC. Translating it yields CASSAYRGQGNEQFF. The chain recombines TRBV9 with TRBJ2-1; the match to TRBD1 covers 9 bases. The CDR3 contains 15 residues. Germline CDR1 SGDLS, CDR2 YYNGEE. V lost 3 bases and J lost 6; bases outside the gene matches: 7. Together with reference TRBV9 and TRBJ2-1, the CDR3 gives the full variable domain: DSGVTQTPKHLITATGQRVTLRCSPRSGDLSVYWYQQSLDQGLQFLIQYYNGEERAKGNILERFSAQQFPDLHSELNLSSLELGDSALYFCASSAYRGQGNEQFFGPGTRLTVL.

V is TRBV2 and J is TRBJ2-3, with D possibly matching TRBD1 (6 bases). Germline values: CDR1 SNHLY, CDR2 FYNNEI. CDR3 size: 15 residues. V lost 7 bases, J lost 6 bases, and 20 bases lay in between. The CDR3 loop is CASIQGHQRPDTQYF. The CDR3 DNA reads as TGTGCCAGCATCCAGGGACATCAGCGACCCGATACGCAGTATTTT.

The CDR3 DNA reads as TGTGCCAGCAGCCACAGTGGGACAGTTCATTTTACCGGGGAGCTGTTTTTT. Protein: CASSHSGTVHFTGELFF. This chain links TRBV14 with TRBJ2-2; TRBD1 matches at 7 bases. CDR3 size: 17 residues. V shed 3 bases and J 5 bases; nucleotides not matched to a gene: 12. The germline V gene encodes CDR1 SGHDN and CDR2 FVKESK. Using reference TRBV14 and TRBJ2-2 for the parts outside the CDR3, the full variable domain is EAGVTQFPSHSVIEKGQTVTLRCDPISGHDNLYWYRRVMGKEIKFLLHFVKESKQDESGMPNNRFLAERTGGTYSTLKVQPAELEDSGVYFCASSHSGTVHFTGELFFGEGSRLTVL.

CDR3 DNA sequence: TGTGCCAGCAGTGAACAACCGGGACAGACGAACACTGAAGCTTTCTTT. Protein: CASSEQPGQTNTEAFF. The V and J genes are TRBV2 and TRBJ1-1, with TRBD1 matching 7 bases. The ends lost 2 bases at V and 1 base at J; junction bases unmatched: 7. Germline CDR1 reads SNHLY; CDR2 reads FYNNEI. This CDR3 spans 16 amino acids.

The chain combines TRBV2 with TRBJ1-1; 7 bases align to TRBD1. This CDR3 is 13 amino acids long. Per germline, CDR1 SNHLY and CDR2 FYNNEI. J gave up 0 bases and V 6 bases, and 1 base lay outside the gene matches. This CDR3 reads CASRTGLNTEAFF. CDR3 bases: TGTGCCAGCAGGACAGGGTTGAACACTGAAGCTTTCTTT.

The chain is built from TRBV5-6 and TRBJ2-4, with D unclear. Germline V gene lookup returns CDR1 SGHDT and CDR2 YYEEEE. Trimming cost V 0 bases and J 6 bases, with 7 bases left between them. The CDR3 has 13 residues. The CDR3 reads CASSLGHPNIQYF. The CDR3 region has the DNA TGTGCCAGCAGCTTGGGACACCCAAACATTCAGTACTTC. Filled out from reference TRBV5-6 and TRBJ2-4, the complete variable domain reads DAGVTQSPTHLIKTRGQQVTLRCSPKSGHDTVSWYQQALGQGPQFIFQYYEEEERQRGNFPDRFSGHQFPNYSSELNVNALLLGDSALYLCASSLGHPNIQYFGAGTRLSVL.

V and J are TRBV25-1 and TRBJ1-1; D is perhaps TRBD1 (6 bases). The CDR3 length is 15 residues. V was trimmed by 1 base and J by 0 bases, leaving 9 bases between them. Germline assignment: CDR1 MGHDK and CDR2 SYGVNS. CDR3 amino acids: CASSEWGGMNTEAFF. As DNA, the CDR3 is TGTGCCAGCAGTGAATGGGGGGGCATGAACACTGAAGCTTTCTTT. The full variable domain, with the rest looked up from reference TRBV25-1 and TRBJ1-1, is EADIYQTPRYLVIGTGKKITLECSQTMGHDKMYWYQQDPGMELHLIHYSYGVNSTEKGDLSSESTVSRIRTEHFPLTLESARPSHTSQYLCASSEWGGMNTEAFFGQGTRLTVV.

V gene TRBV7-3 combines with J gene TRBJ2-7, with TRBD2 identical over 10 bases. Germline V CDR1 and CDR2: SGHTA, FQGTGA. This CDR3 has 15 amino acids. Unmatched junction bases numbered 6, after V lost 4 bases and J lost 3 bases. CDR3 in amino acids: CASSSMTSGFYEQYF. CDR3 nucleotides: TGTGCCAGCAGCTCGATGACTAGCGGGTTCTACGAGCAGTACTTC. The full variable domain, completed using reference TRBV7-3 and TRBJ2-7, is GAGVSQTPSNKVTEKGKYVELRCDPISGHTALYWYRQSLGQGPEFLIYFQGTGAADDSGLPNDRFFAVRPEGSVSTLKIQRTERGDSAVYLCASSSMTSGFYEQYFGPGTRLTVT.

The chain has TRBV28 and TRBJ1-4; possible D gene TRBD1, 6 bases. Germline values: CDR1 MDHEN, CDR2 SYDVKM. The CDR3 runs to 15 residues. The V end lost 4 bases, the J end lost 3 bases, and 12 bases lay between the germline ends. As DNA, the CDR3 is TGTGCCAGCAGTTCCCCCGCAGGGGCTAATGAAAAACTGTTTTTT. Translation: CASSSPAGANEKLFF.

The rearrangement links TRBV4-1 to TRBJ1-5; 7 bases align to TRBD1. The CDR3 extends over 19 amino acids. J was trimmed by 0 bases and V by 4 bases; bases with no gene match: 15. CDR1 and CDR2 (germline): MGHRA, YSYEKL. CDR3: CASSLYPDRTEDSNQPQHF. CDR3 DNA: TGCGCCAGCAGCCTCTACCCGGACAGGACAGAGGATAGCAATCAGCCCCAGCATTTT.

This clone was picked up one time. The chain joins TRBV29-1 to TRBJ2-1; D gene uncertain. Per the germline V gene, CDR1 is SQVTM and CDR2 is ANQGSEA. Trimming stripped 8 bases from V and 7 bases from J, with 15 bases between. This CDR3 is 12 amino acids long. The chain's CDR3 is CSFSLGRNEQFF. Here the CDR3 DNA reads TGCAGCTTTTCACTTGGTCGGAATGAGCAGTTCTTC.

The V and J genes are TRBV4-1 and TRBJ2-2; 7 bases agree with TRBD1. V was pared by 4 bases and J by 0 bases, with 8 bases of the junction left unmatched. This CDR3 has 17 residues. Germline CDR1 and CDR2: MGHRA and YSYEKL. The CDR3, as DNA: TGCGCCAGCAGCCTCCGGGACAGACCTACGAACACCGGGGAGCTGTTTTTT. It encodes CASSLRDRPTNTGELFF.